This record looks at one TCR beta chain sequence and its context. The sample originates from a study of cytomegalovirus exposure and HLA in healthy donors. The CDR3 covers 13 residues. V gave up 0 bases and J gave up 7 bases; unmatched junction bases: 3. Germline V CDR1 and CDR2: SQVTM, ANQGSEA. The PCR was carried out with 60 Vbeta primers and 13 Jbeta primers. This table comes from immunoSEQ multiplex PCR, and its TCRdb copy is limited to in-frame clones, with some not included. The data show 150,000 to 200,000 clones, about 80% seen once. Sequencing input: PBMCs. The sequence was collected from a young woman in good health and CMV-seropositive. This chain links TRBV29-1 with TRBJ2-1; 7 nucleotides agree with TRBD1. CDR3 sequence reads: CSVEDDRDNEQFF. DNA for the CDR3: TGCAGCGTTGAAGATGACAGGGATAATGAGCAGTTCTTC.